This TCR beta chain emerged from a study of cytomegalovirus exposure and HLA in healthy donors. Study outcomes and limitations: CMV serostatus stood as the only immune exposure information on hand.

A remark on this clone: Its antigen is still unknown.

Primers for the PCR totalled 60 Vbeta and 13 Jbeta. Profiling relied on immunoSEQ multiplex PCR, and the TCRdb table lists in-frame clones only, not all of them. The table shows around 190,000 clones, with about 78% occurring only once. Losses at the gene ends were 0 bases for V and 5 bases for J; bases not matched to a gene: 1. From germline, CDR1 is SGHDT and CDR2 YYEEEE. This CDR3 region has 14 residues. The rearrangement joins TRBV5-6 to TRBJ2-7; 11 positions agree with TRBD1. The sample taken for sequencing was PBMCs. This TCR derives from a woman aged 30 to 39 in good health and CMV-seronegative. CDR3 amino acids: CASSLGTGGHEQYF. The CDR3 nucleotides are TGTGCCAGCAGCTTGGGGACAGGGGGCCACGAGCAGTACTTC.